This T cell receptor beta chain appears in the sequencing data of a study of cytomegalovirus exposure and HLA in healthy donors. Study-level results: TCR beta chains associated with HLA were, in a later analysis, more clonally expanded than equally common others. In the analysis, some V segments, TRBV6-2 and TRBV6-3 included, were excluded as indistinguishable. TCR beta V segments were, for the most part, productive about 90% or about 30% of the time in an earlier analysis.

The PCR ran on 60 Vbeta and 13 Jbeta primers. In the original processing: Counted up in a later analysis, unique TCR beta chains came to some 75 million, with some 11 million shared. TCRdb's copy holds only in-frame clones and misses some; the assay was immunoSEQ multiplex PCR. V and J calls and clone size are as listed in that table; D and trimming were resolved from the DNA. The sample contains approximately 120,000 clones, around 77% of which appear only once. The CDR3 covers 13 residues. Germline-derived CDR1 and CDR2 are MDHEN and SYDVKM. Trimming took off 3 bases at V and 11 bases at J, with 14 bases between the two ends. As for this clone: Its antigen is as yet unknown.

This clonotype originated in a man aged 50-60 years in good health and CMV-seronegative. The chain links TRBV28 to TRBJ1-5, with unresolved D. The specimen was PBMCs. CDR3 sequence (DNA): TGTGCCAGCAGTTTCAAAAATTGGCCCACCCAGCATTTT. Its protein is CASSFKNWPTQHF.